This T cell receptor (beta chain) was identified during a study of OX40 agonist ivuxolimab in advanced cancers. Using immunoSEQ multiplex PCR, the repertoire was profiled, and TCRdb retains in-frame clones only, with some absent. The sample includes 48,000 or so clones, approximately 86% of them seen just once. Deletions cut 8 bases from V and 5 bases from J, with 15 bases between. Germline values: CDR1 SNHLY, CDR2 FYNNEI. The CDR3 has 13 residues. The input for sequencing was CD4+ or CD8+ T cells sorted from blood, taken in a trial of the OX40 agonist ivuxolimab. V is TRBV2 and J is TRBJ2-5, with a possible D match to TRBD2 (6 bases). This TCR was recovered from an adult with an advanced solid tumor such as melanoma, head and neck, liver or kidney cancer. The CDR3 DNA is TGTGCCAGCTCTTTACGCGGGGACGAGACCCAGTACTTC. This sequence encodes CASSLRGDETQYF.